This T cell receptor beta chain was documented in a study of blood T cell repertoires in COVID-19. Study at large: Samples of COVID-19 (acute and convalescent) were obtained from the United States, Italy and Spain. PBMCs, B-cell-depleted T cells, or T cells were the source of the cDNA or gDNA that made up the material.

The CDR3 totals 18 residues. J gave up 2 bases and V 5 bases, and 16 bases lay outside the gene matches. CDR1 is MNHEY, CDR2 SMNVEV, per germline (reference sequence). In the source study's methods: Estimation of nucleated cell counts was performed using reference gene primer amplification. Produced via immunoSEQ multiplex PCR; TCRdb's table is partial and in-frame only. That table supplies the V and J calls and clone size; D and trimming were determined from the DNA. The sample carries roughly 260,000 clones, 86% recorded once. This chain links TRBV27 with TRBJ2-7; 9 nucleotides agree with TRBD1. The clonotype comes from a man in his forties who had recovered from COVID-19. Sequences were obtained from peripheral blood. For the CDR3, the DNA is TGTGCCAGCAGTCCCCCCCCCGGGACAGGGTTGTCCACCTACGAGCAGTACTTC. This translates into CASSPPPGTGLSTYEQYF.